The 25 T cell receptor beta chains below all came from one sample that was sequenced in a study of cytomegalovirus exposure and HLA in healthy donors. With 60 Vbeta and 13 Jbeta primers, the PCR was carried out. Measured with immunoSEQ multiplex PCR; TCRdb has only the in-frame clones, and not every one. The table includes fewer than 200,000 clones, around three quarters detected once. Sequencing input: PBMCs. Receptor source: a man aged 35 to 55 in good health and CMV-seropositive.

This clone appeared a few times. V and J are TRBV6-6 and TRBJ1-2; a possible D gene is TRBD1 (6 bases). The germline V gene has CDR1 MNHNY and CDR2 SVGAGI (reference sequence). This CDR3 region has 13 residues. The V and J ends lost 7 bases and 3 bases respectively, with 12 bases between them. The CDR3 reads CASTKQGDYGYTF. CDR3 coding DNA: TGTGCCAGCACCAAACAGGGTGACTATGGCTACACCTTC.

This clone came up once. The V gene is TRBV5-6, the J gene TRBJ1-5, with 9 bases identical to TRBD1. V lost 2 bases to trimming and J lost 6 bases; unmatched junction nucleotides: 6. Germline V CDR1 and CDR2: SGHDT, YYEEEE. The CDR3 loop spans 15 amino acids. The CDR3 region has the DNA TGTGCCAGCAGCTTCACAGGGGGCGCGGGTCAGCCCCAGCATTTT. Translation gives CASSFTGGAGQPQHF.

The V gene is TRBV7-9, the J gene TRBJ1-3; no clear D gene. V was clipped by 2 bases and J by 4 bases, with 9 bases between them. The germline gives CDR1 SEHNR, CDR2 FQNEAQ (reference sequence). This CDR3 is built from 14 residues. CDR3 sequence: CASSLRVSGNTIYF. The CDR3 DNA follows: TGTGCCAGCAGCTTACGGGTCTCCGGAAACACCATATATTTT.

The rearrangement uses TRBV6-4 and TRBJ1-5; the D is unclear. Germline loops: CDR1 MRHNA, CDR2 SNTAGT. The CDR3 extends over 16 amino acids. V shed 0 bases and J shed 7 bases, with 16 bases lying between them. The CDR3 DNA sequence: TGTGCCAGCAGTGACTCGAAGGGAGTTGCTATCCAGCCCCAGCATTTT. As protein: CASSDSKGVAIQPQHF.

The DNA for the CDR3 is TGTGCCAGCAGACACGGAGTCAGTAGCAATCAGCCCCAGCATTTT. This encodes CASRHGVSSNQPQHF. This chain joins TRBV28 and TRBJ1-5; D remains ambiguous. The CDR3 sequence is 15 residues long. V was pared by 6 bases and J by 0 bases, with 12 bases between. Germline CDR1 is MDHEN and CDR2 is SYDVKM. The variable domain in full, with the rest retrieved from reference TRBV28 and TRBJ1-5, is DVKVTQSSRYLVKRTGEKVFLECVQDMDHENMFWYRQDPGLGLRLIYFSYDVKMKEKGDIPEGYSVSREKKERFSLILESASTNQTSMYLCASRHGVSSNQPQHFGDGTRLSIL.

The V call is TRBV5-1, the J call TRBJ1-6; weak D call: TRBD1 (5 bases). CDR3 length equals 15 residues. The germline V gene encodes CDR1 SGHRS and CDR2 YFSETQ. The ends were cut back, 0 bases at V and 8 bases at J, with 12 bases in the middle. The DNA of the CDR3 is TGCGCCAGCAGCTTGGTGCAGGGTCGGGATTCACCCCTCCACTTT. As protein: CASSLVQGRDSPLHF.

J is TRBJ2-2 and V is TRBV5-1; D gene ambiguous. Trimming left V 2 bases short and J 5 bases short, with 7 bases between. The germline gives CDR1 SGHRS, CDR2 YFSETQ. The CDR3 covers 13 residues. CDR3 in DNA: TGCGCCAGCAGCTTCGAAGCGACCGGGGAGCTGTTTTTT. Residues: CASSFEATGELFF.

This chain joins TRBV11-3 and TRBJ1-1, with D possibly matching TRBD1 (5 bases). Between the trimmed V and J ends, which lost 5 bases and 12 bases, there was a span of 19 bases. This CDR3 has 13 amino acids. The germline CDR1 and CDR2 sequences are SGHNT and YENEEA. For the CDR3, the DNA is TGTGCCAGCAGCCGCCCTCCCGACGGGGGAACTTTCTTT. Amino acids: CASSRPPDGGTFF.

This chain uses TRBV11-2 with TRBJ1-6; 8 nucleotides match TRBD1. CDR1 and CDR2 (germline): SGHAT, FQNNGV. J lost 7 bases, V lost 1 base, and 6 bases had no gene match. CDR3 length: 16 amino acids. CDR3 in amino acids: CASSLGAGTGNSPLHF. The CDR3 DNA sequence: TGTGCCAGCAGCTTAGGGGCCGGGACAGGAAATTCACCCCTCCACTTT.

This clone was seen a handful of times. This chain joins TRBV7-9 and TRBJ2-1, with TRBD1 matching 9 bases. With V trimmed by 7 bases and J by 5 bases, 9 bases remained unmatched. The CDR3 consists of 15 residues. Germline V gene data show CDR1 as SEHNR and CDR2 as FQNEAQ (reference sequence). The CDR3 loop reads CASNLRDRDHNEQFF. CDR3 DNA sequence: TGTGCCAGCAACCTAAGGGACAGGGACCACAATGAGCAGTTCTTC.

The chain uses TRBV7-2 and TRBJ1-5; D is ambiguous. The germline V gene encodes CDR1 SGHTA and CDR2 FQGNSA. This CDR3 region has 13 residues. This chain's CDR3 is CSSGPASNQPQHF. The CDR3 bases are TGTTCCTCTGGGCCCGCGAGCAATCAGCCCCAGCATTTT.

The CDR3, as DNA: TGTGCCTGGAGTGTTAACTCCTACGAGCAGTACTTC. It is translated as CAWSVNSYEQYF. The rearrangement joins TRBV30 to TRBJ2-7, with no clear D. CDR1 is GTSNPN, CDR2 SVGIG, per germline (reference sequence). This CDR3 is 12 amino acids long. The V and J ends lost 0 bases and 0 bases respectively, with 3 bases between them.

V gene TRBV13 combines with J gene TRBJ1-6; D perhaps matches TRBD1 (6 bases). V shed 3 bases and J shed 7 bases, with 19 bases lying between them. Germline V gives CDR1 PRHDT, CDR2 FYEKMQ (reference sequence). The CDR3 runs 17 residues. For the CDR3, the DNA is TGTGCCAGCAGCTTGGCCGCTGGGGTACAGGGAAATTCACCCCTCCACTTT. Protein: CASSLAAGVQGNSPLHF.

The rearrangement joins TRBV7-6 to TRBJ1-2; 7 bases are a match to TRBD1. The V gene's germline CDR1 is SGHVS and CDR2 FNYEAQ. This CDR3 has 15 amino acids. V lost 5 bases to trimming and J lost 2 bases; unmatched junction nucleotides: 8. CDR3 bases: TGTGCCAGCAGCCCACGACAGGGCCCCAACTATGGCTACACCTTC. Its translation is CASSPRQGPNYGYTF.

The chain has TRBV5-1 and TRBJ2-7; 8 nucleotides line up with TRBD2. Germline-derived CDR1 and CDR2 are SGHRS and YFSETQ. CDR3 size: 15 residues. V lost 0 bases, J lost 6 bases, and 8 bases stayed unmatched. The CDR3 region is CASSLARGDRVEQYF. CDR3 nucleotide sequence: TGCGCCAGCAGCTTGGCGCGGGGGGATCGGGTCGAGCAGTACTTC.

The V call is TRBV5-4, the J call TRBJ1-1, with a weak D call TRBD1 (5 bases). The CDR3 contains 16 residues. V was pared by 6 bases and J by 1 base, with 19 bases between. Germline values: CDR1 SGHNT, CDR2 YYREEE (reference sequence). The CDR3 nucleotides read TGTGCCAGCACCGAGCCCGCTTCTACAGGGAACACTGAAGCTTTCTTT. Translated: CASTEPASTGNTEAFF.

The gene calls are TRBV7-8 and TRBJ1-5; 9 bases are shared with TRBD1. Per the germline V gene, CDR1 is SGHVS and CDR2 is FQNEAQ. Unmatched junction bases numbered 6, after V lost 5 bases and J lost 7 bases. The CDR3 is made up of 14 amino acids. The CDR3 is CASSPPGQGQPQHF. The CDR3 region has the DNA TGTGCCAGCAGCCCCCCGGGACAGGGACAGCCCCAGCATTTT.

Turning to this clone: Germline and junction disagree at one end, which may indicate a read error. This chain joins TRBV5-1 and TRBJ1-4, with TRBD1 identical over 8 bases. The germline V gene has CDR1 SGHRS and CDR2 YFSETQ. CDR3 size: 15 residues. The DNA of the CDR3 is TGCGCCGGCAGCTCGACAGGGGTTTATAGTGAAAAACTGTTTTTT. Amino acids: CAGSSTGVYSEKLFF.

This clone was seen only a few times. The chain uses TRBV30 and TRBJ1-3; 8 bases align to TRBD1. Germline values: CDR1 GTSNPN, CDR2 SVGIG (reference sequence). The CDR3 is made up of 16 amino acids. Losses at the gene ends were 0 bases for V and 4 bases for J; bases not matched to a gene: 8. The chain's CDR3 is CAWSVRGRGHGNTIYF. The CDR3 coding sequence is TGTGCCTGGAGTGTACGGGGCAGGGGGCACGGAAACACCATATATTTT.

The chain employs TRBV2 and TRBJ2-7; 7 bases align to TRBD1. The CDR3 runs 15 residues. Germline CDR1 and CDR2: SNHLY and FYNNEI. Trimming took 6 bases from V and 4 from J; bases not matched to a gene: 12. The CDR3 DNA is TGTGCCAGCAGACCGAGACAGGGAATGGCTTACGAGCAGTACTTC. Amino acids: CASRPRQGMAYEQYF.

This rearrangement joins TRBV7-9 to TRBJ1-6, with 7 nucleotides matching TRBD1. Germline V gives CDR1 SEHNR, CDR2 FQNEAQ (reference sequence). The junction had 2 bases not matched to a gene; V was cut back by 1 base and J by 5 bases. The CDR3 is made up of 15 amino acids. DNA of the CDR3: TGTGCCAGCAGCTTAGAAGGGACAGATAATTCACCCCTCCACTTT. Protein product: CASSLEGTDNSPLHF.

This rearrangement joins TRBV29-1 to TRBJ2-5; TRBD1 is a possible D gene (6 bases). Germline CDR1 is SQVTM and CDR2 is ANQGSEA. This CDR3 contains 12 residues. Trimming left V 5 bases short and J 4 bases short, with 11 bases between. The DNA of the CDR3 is TGCAGCGTTCCGGACAGTCGAGAGACCCAGTACTTC. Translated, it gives CSVPDSRETQYF.

This CDR3 is CASSPGQGGVRYNEQFF. CDR3 DNA sequence: TGTGCCAGCTCACCAGGGCAGGGGGGCGTCCGATACAATGAGCAGTTCTTC. The chain recombines TRBV18 with TRBJ2-1; D is possibly TRBD1 (7 bases). CDR3 length: 17 amino acids. The germline CDR1 and CDR2 sequences are KGHSH and LQKENI. Trimming took off 2 bases at V and 4 bases at J, with 18 bases between the two ends.

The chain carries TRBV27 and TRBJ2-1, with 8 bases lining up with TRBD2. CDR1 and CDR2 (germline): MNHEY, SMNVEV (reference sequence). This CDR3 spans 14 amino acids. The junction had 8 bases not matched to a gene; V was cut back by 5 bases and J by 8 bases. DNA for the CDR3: TGTGCCAGCAGTCCCGCGGGGGGACCTTATGAGCAGTTCTTC. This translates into CASSPAGGPYEQFF.

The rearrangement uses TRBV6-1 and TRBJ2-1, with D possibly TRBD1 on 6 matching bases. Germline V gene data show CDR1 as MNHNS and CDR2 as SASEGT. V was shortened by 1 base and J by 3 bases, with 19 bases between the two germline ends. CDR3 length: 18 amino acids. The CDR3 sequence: CASSEGGWRTDHYNEQFF. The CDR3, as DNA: TGTGCCAGCAGTGAAGGGGGATGGCGGACAGACCACTACAATGAGCAGTTCTTC.